These T cell receptor beta chains were read from a single sample in a study of beta chain features in type 1 diabetes. Sequencing used immunoSEQ multiplex PCR; TCRdb keeps in-frame clones, though not all of them. Seen here are about 160,000 clones, roughly 9.1% observed once, and the top ten hold over 2%. Sequencing was done on a sample of central memory CD4+ T cells from blood. The receptors were gathered from a woman between 18 and 29 years old in good health. The CDR3 runs from the conserved cysteine through the conserved F or W. Each record gives: CDR3 DNA, CDR3 protein, CDR3 length, clone size, D gene, V gene, J gene. The D gene is left open where the match is weak. Part of the rows lack a size; the others show once, few, many or a class for expanded clones.

CDR3nt: TGTGCCAGCACGGAGCACCAGACCTACAATGAGCAGTTCTTC; CDR3aa: CASTEHQTYNEQFF; len: 14; abundance: NA; d_gene: NA; v_gene: TRBV2; j_gene: TRBJ2-1
CDR3nt: TGTGCCAGCAGTTACTCGCTGGCGGGGAGGGAGACCCAGTACTTC; CDR3aa: CASSYSLAGRETQYF; len: 15; abundance: many; d_gene: NA; v_gene: TRBV6-5; j_gene: TRBJ2-5
CDR3nt: TGTGCCTGGAGTGTAATGAGCTCTGGAAACACCATATATTTT; CDR3aa: CAWSVMSSGNTIYF; len: 14; abundance: NA; d_gene: NA; v_gene: TRBV30; j_gene: TRBJ1-3
CDR3nt: TGTGCCAGCACGTCCAGTTTGAACACTGAAGCTTTCTTT; CDR3aa: CASTSSLNTEAFF; len: 13; abundance: NA; d_gene: NA; v_gene: TRBV2; j_gene: TRBJ1-1
CDR3nt: TGTGCCAGCAGCTTAGTTCAGGGGGGCTATGGCTACACCTTC; CDR3aa: CASSLVQGGYGYTF; len: 14; abundance: few; d_gene: TRBD1; v_gene: TRBV7-2; j_gene: TRBJ1-2
CDR3nt: TGTGCCTGGGGGACAGGGAAACAGCCCCAGCATTTT; CDR3aa: CAWGTGKQPQHF; len: 12; abundance: NA; d_gene: TRBD1; v_gene: TRBV30; j_gene: TRBJ1-5
CDR3nt: TGTGCCAGCTCACCCGCTGGGGCCTACGCTGAAGCTTTCTTT; CDR3aa: CASSPAGAYAEAFF; len: 14; abundance: few; d_gene: NA; v_gene: TRBV18; j_gene: TRBJ1-1
CDR3nt: TGTGCCAGCAGCCATTCGGGACAGGGTGCCTACGAGCAGTACTTC; CDR3aa: CASSHSGQGAYEQYF; len: 15; abundance: few; d_gene: TRBD1; v_gene: TRBV14; j_gene: TRBJ2-7
CDR3nt: TGCAGCGTTGAAGGAAGCCCCCGGGGTGAAAAACTGTTTTTT; CDR3aa: CSVEGSPRGEKLFF; len: 14; abundance: few; d_gene: NA; v_gene: TRBV29-1; j_gene: TRBJ1-4
CDR3nt: TGTGCCAGCAGCTTACCCGGGACACCGAACACTGAAGCTTTCTTT; CDR3aa: CASSLPGTPNTEAFF; len: 15; abundance: NA; d_gene: NA; v_gene: TRBV11-2; j_gene: TRBJ1-1
CDR3nt: TGTGCCTGGAGACAGGGAATCCAAGAGACCCAGTACTTC; CDR3aa: CAWRQGIQETQYF; len: 13; abundance: NA; d_gene: NA; v_gene: TRBV30; j_gene: TRBJ2-5
CDR3nt: TGTGCCAGCAGCTCCAGCTGCTTGCAGGAAGAGACCCAGTACTTC; CDR3aa: CASSSSCLQEETQYF; len: 15; abundance: NA; d_gene: NA; v_gene: TRBV7-3; j_gene: TRBJ2-5
CDR3nt: TGTGCCAGCAGCCGCAGCGGGAGGGGAGATACGCAGTATTTT; CDR3aa: CASSRSGRGDTQYF; len: 14; abundance: NA; d_gene: TRBD2; v_gene: TRBV7-9; j_gene: TRBJ2-3
CDR3nt: TGTGCCAGCAGCTTAGATCGTTTGGGGACTAGTTACTACGAGCAGTACTTC; CDR3aa: CASSLDRLGTSYYEQYF; len: 17; abundance: few; d_gene: TRBD2; v_gene: TRBV11-3; j_gene: TRBJ2-7
CDR3nt: TGTGCCACCAGAGGCACAGAGATCTACGAGCAGTACTTC; CDR3aa: CATRGTEIYEQYF; len: 13; abundance: NA; d_gene: NA; v_gene: TRBV15; j_gene: TRBJ2-7
CDR3nt: TGTGCCAGCTCACCACCGATGGCTAGCGGGACTCTCGGGGATACGCAGTATTTT; CDR3aa: CASSPPMASGTLGDTQYF; len: 18; abundance: few; d_gene: TRBD2; v_gene: TRBV18; j_gene: TRBJ2-3
CDR3nt: TGTGCCAGCAGCCAAGATGGCCAGGGCTATCAGCCCCAGCATTTT; CDR3aa: CASSQDGQGYQPQHF; len: 15; abundance: NA; d_gene: NA; v_gene: TRBV4-2; j_gene: TRBJ1-5
CDR3nt: TGCGCCAGCAGCTTGGTCAGTTGGACAGTTCGGGATGGGGCCAACGTCCTGACTTTC; CDR3aa: CASSLVSWTVRDGANVLTF; len: 19; abundance: NA; d_gene: NA; v_gene: TRBV5-1; j_gene: TRBJ2-6
CDR3nt: TGTGCCAGCAGAAGTGAGGACACTGAAGCTTTCTTT; CDR3aa: CASRSEDTEAFF; len: 12; abundance: few; d_gene: NA; v_gene: TRBV5-4; j_gene: TRBJ1-1
CDR3nt: TGTGCCAGCAGACTCTTTAGCGGGGGGGCCACGCGAGATACGCAGTATTTT; CDR3aa: CASRLFSGGATRDTQYF; len: 17; abundance: few; d_gene: TRBD2; v_gene: TRBV7-2; j_gene: TRBJ2-3
CDR3nt: TGTGCCAGCAGCTCCTTTTCCAGGGGGCAGGACGAGCAGTACTTC; CDR3aa: CASSSFSRGQDEQYF; len: 15; abundance: few; d_gene: TRBD1; v_gene: TRBV7-9; j_gene: TRBJ2-7
CDR3nt: TGTGCCAGCAGCTTACTGCCAGGGGGTGTGAACACTGAAGCTTTCTTT; CDR3aa: CASSLLPGGVNTEAFF; len: 16; abundance: NA; d_gene: TRBD1; v_gene: TRBV7-2; j_gene: TRBJ1-1
CDR3nt: TGTGCTAGCAGCCCCCTGGACAGTTTCTACGAGCAGTACTTC; CDR3aa: CASSPLDSFYEQYF; len: 14; abundance: NA; d_gene: NA; v_gene: TRBV7-7; j_gene: TRBJ2-7
CDR3nt: TGTGCCTGGAGTGTAACTAGCGGGAGTTACAATGAGCAGTTCTTC; CDR3aa: CAWSVTSGSYNEQFF; len: 15; abundance: NA; d_gene: TRBD2; v_gene: TRBV30; j_gene: TRBJ2-1
CDR3nt: TGTGCCAGCAGCCCCAGGGGTATGGGCACAGATACGCAGTATTTT; CDR3aa: CASSPRGMGTDTQYF; len: 15; abundance: NA; d_gene: NA; v_gene: TRBV11-3; j_gene: TRBJ2-3
CDR3nt: TGTGCCAGCAGCTTTGGGGGACAGGGATATCAGCCCCAGCATTTT; CDR3aa: CASSFGGQGYQPQHF; len: 15; abundance: few; d_gene: NA; v_gene: TRBV12-1; j_gene: TRBJ1-5
CDR3nt: TGTGCCTGTTCCACCGGGGGGGCCACAGATACGCAGTATTTT; CDR3aa: CACSTGGATDTQYF; len: 14; abundance: few; d_gene: TRBD2; v_gene: TRBV30; j_gene: TRBJ2-3
CDR3nt: TGTGCCAGCAGTCCCCCGGGACAGGGAAGAGAGACCCAGTACTTC; CDR3aa: CASSPPGQGRETQYF; len: 15; abundance: NA; d_gene: TRBD1; v_gene: TRBV6-5; j_gene: TRBJ2-5
CDR3nt: TGTGCCTGGAGACAGGGGGCAGGTGAAAAACTGTTTTTT; CDR3aa: CAWRQGAGEKLFF; len: 13; abundance: NA; d_gene: TRBD1; v_gene: TRBV30; j_gene: TRBJ1-4
CDR3nt: TGCGCCAGCAAACCGCAGCCGACAGTGAACACTGAAGCTTTCTTT; CDR3aa: CASKPQPTVNTEAFF; len: 15; abundance: few; d_gene: NA; v_gene: TRBV5-1; j_gene: TRBJ1-1
CDR3nt: TGTGCCAGCAGCAACCGGGACAGGGGCCTAGCCTATGGCTACACCTTC; CDR3aa: CASSNRDRGLAYGYTF; len: 16; abundance: NA; d_gene: NA; v_gene: TRBV21-1; j_gene: TRBJ1-2
CDR3nt: TGTGCTAGCAGCTTTGGAGGGCTTTGGGAGACCCAGTACTTC; CDR3aa: CASSFGGLWETQYF; len: 14; abundance: NA; d_gene: NA; v_gene: TRBV7-7; j_gene: TRBJ2-5
CDR3nt: TGTGCCATCAGCCCAGTTTTGACAGGGCAAGAGACCCAGTACTTC; CDR3aa: CAISPVLTGQETQYF; len: 15; abundance: few; d_gene: TRBD1; v_gene: TRBV10-3; j_gene: TRBJ2-5
CDR3nt: TGTGCCACGGTGACGGGGGAGCGAAACACCATATATTTT; CDR3aa: CATVTGERNTIYF; len: 13; abundance: NA; d_gene: NA; v_gene: TRBV10-3; j_gene: TRBJ1-3